This TCR beta chain was captured in a study of CD8 T cells in Susac syndrome (dated by TCRdb to between 2017 and 2020). Context from the whole study: Among the sequenced Susac syndrome patients, more than five had clinically active disease and about eight were in clinical remission. At blood withdrawal, Susac syndrome patients were therapy-naive, treated with corticosteroids (with IVIg additionally given to some), or treated with IVIg alone. Repertoire sequencing was used to test whether CD8+ T cell activation and differentiation in Susac syndrome was antigen driven. The clonality of the CD8+ T cell repertoire was compared across approximately 11 healthy donors, roughly 14 Susac syndrome patients and 15 multiple sclerosis patients.

High-throughput TCR beta sequencing profiled peripheral blood CD8+ and CD4+ T cells from healthy donors, Susac syndrome patients and multiple sclerosis patients. The Susac syndrome patients fulfilled recently defined diagnostic criteria for definite or probable disease. Bulk CD8+ and CD4+ T cells were purified by magnetic negative isolation, while CD8+ TEMRA cells were enriched using FACS. Blood was drawn into EDTA tubes, processed within 24 hours, and PBMCs were isolated by density gradient centrifugation. PBMCs intended for TCR sequencing were frozen in liquid nitrogen and were later thawed in a 37 degrees C water bath. The sorted or isolated CD4+, CD8+ and CD8+ TEMRA cells reached a purity of at least 90%. Regarding this clonotype: No antigen is known for it. Base-call qualities are not available, and no considerably larger clone is one nucleotide away.

CDR1 SNHLY and CDR2 FYNNEI are derived from the germline V gene. The CDR3 holds 21 amino acids from the cysteine to the phenylalanine. Just CDR3 DNA is preserved here, 63 bases in frame from base 1. Trimming removed 2 bases from V and 1 base from J; the gene matches leave 19 bases unexplained. On the study overall, not on this receptor specifically: About 15 Susac-specific public clones were identified in the total CD8+ repertoire, and roughly five Susac-specific public clones were identified in the CD8+ TEMRA repertoire. The number of individuals in the TCR sequencing and HLA analysis was recognized as being relatively small. Clonal expansion was seen in Susac syndrome CD8+ repertoires, peaking in CD8+ TEMRA cells and being greater in clinically active patients than in remitting ones.

RNA was extracted with the RNeasy kit and 0.5 to 1 ug was reverse transcribed using random hexamers. TCR beta CDR3 regions were amplified with the immunoSEQ multiplex PCR assay covering 54 Vbeta and 13 Jbeta segments. PCR amplification bias was corrected by using a synthetic template baseline for primer optimization and computational correction. Per the source publication's procedure: Reads were assigned to V, D and J genes according to IMGT and analyzed in immunoSEQ Analyzer, with only productive sequences retained. To calculate clonality, Shannon entropy was normalized by log2 of the number of productive unique sequences and then subtracted from one. Public and private clones were assessed among the 100 most prevalent clones of each patient and control. Susac-specific clones were defined as absent from healthy and MS cohorts, 1052 published viral clones and other ImmuneACCESS disease sequences. The public reads were run again by TCRdb, first through fastp at Q25 and then through MiXCR, and only productive beta chains were kept. Every distinct CDR3 protein forms one entry, paired with its most common genes and DNA. The V and J calls were not made by the authors but by TCRdb's processing. The sample table records about 100,000 distinct CDR3 sequences; about 96% of these occur just once. 0.3% of the sample goes to the ten largest clones.

This chain joins TRBV2 to TRBJ2-5, with 10 bases aligning to TRBD2. Sequencing was done on a sample of CD8+ T cells from PBMCs. The clonotype originates from a human donor with Susac syndrome. At the DNA level, the sequence is TGTGCCAGCAGTGAATGGGACAGCCCCGCTAGCAGGACTAGCGGCCAAGAGACCCAGTACTTC. This encodes CASSEWDSPASRTSGQETQYF.